Each of the 31 T cell receptor beta chains below was sequenced from the same sample in a study of cytomegalovirus exposure and HLA in healthy donors. PCR amplification relied on 60 Vbeta primers (plus 13 Jbeta primers). Assay: immunoSEQ multiplex PCR; the TCRdb copy retains only in-frame clones and omits some. This table has around 140,000 clones, roughly 9.7% appearing once. Sequenced material: PBMCs. These receptors all come from a man between 45 and 60 years old in good health and CMV-seronegative.

The chain combines TRBV4-2 with TRBJ1-1, with TRBD1 matching 9 bases. The V gene's germline CDR1 is LGHNA and CDR2 YNFKEQ. The CDR3 has 16 amino acids. V was pared by 4 bases and J by 4 bases, with 10 bases of the junction left unmatched. CDR3 loop: CASSRRTGEGSTEAFF. The CDR3 DNA reads TGTGCCAGCAGCCGAAGGACAGGGGAAGGGAGCACTGAAGCTTTCTTT.

In its sample, this clone was seen a few times. The V and J genes are TRBV7-8 and TRBJ2-1, with a possible D match to TRBD2 (6 bases). This CDR3 spans 15 amino acids. V shed 5 bases and J shed 9 bases, with 20 bases lying between them. Germline V gene sequence: CDR1 SGHVS, CDR2 FQNEAQ. DNA for the CDR3: TGTGCCAGCAGCCCCCCGAGGAGGGTGACCGCTGAGCAGTTCTTC. Translated, it gives CASSPPRRVTAEQFF.

The chain employs TRBV7-2 and TRBJ2-7; perhaps TRBD1 as D (9 bases). V shed 4 bases and J shed 5 bases, with 24 bases lying between them. Germline CDR1 reads SGHTA; CDR2 reads FQGNSA. The CDR3 is made up of 17 amino acids. The CDR3 loop reads CASSSGGWGQGSDEQYF. In nucleotides, the CDR3 is TGTGCCAGCAGCTCGGGGGGGTGGGGACAGGGTTCCGACGAGCAGTACTTC.

This clone has a single count. Lacking the conserved final phenylalanine or tryptophan, this CDR3 likely reflects a read error. V gene TRBV7-9 combines with J gene TRBJ2-2; 7 nucleotides line up with TRBD2. Germline V lookup: CDR1 SEHNR, CDR2 FQNEAQ (reference sequence). J was trimmed by 6 bases and V by 3 bases; bases with no gene match: 1. CDR3 length: 13 amino acids. CDR3 nucleotides: TGTGCCAGCAGCTTCGCGGGGGCCGGGGAGCTGTTTGTT. Translation gives CASSFAGAGELFV.

This clone was found a few times. This chain connects TRBV5-1 to TRBJ2-5; possible D gene TRBD1, 6 bases. This CDR3 has 16 amino acids. Looked up from germline, CDR1 is SGHRS and CDR2 is YFSETQ. The V end was cut by 2 bases, the J end by 1 base, with 15 bases between. CDR3 residues: CASSLPAGAPQETQYF. CDR3 nucleotides: TGCGCCAGCAGCTTACCGGCAGGGGCTCCCCAAGAGACCCAGTACTTC.

This clone was observed a handful of times. V is TRBV11-2 and J is TRBJ2-4; D unclear. CDR1 SGHAT and CDR2 FQNNGV come from the germline V gene. The V and J ends lost 0 bases and 9 bases respectively, with 12 bases between them. The CDR3 is 14 residues long. The CDR3 region has the DNA TGTGCCAGCAGCTTAGATCGCCGGGTGGGCATTCAGTACTTC. Its protein product is CASSLDRRVGIQYF.

The J gene is TRBJ2-5, the V gene TRBV2; 7 bases are shared with TRBD2. Germline V lookup: CDR1 SNHLY, CDR2 FYNNEI. The CDR3 is 15 residues long. Trimming at V came to 5 bases and at J to 5 bases, leaving 11 bases not matched to a gene. CDR3 protein: CASSKRGLDSETQYF. CDR3 sequence (DNA): TGTGCCAGCAGTAAGCGTGGACTAGATAGTGAGACCCAGTACTTC.

This clone was seen a few times. J is TRBJ1-1 and V is TRBV19; no reliable D call. The germline CDR1 and CDR2 sequences are LNHDA and SQIVND (reference sequence). This CDR3 is 14 amino acids long. Trimming left V 2 bases short and J 4 bases short, with 11 bases between. The CDR3, as DNA: TGTGCCAGTAGTATATCGTCTCGAGGCACTGAAGCTTTCTTT. Protein product: CASSISSRGTEAFF.

V and J are TRBV19 and TRBJ2-7; TRBD2 matches 7 bases. The V gene end was trimmed by 5 bases and the J gene end by 3 bases; junction bases not matched to a gene: 7. The CDR3 totals 14 residues. Per germline, CDR1 LNHDA and CDR2 SQIVND (reference sequence). CDR3 loop: CASSSTSNNYEQYF. CDR3 in DNA: TGTGCCAGTAGTTCGACTAGCAACAACTACGAGCAGTACTTC.

The sample holds a few counts of this clone. This sequence joins TRBV2 and TRBJ2-1; D not resolved. The CDR3 extends over 11 amino acids. The V gene lost 1 base and the J gene lost 10 bases, with 5 bases spanning the gap. The germline V gene has CDR1 SNHLY and CDR2 FYNNEI. The CDR3 loop is CASSEGSEQFF. The CDR3 coding sequence is TGTGCCAGCAGTGAAGGGAGCGAGCAGTTCTTC.

In its sample, this clone was seen a few times. This chain links TRBV30 with TRBJ2-6, with a tentative D call TRBD2 (6 bases). The CDR3 contains 12 residues. Trimming left V 5 bases short and J 9 bases short, with 11 bases between. Germline assignment: CDR1 GTSNPN and CDR2 SVGIG (reference sequence). The CDR3 nucleotides read TGTGCCTGGGGTGGGGAGGTCAACGTCCTGACTTTC. Protein: CAWGGEVNVLTF.

The chain employs TRBV19 and TRBJ1-1; D is ambiguous. The CDR3 spans 11 residues. V lost 9 bases and J lost 0, with 5 bases in between. CDR1 is LNHDA, CDR2 SQIVND, per germline (reference sequence). The CDR3 sequence: CASRLNTEAFF. The CDR3 nucleotides read TGTGCCAGCCGGTTGAACACTGAAGCTTTCTTT.

The V and J genes are TRBV4-1 and TRBJ1-2; D is ambiguous. Germline V gives CDR1 MGHRA, CDR2 YSYEKL. V was shortened by 2 bases and J by 4 bases, with 14 bases between the two germline ends. The CDR3 consists of 15 residues. Here the CDR3 reads CASSQPQVPLYGYTF. The CDR3 bases are TGCGCCAGCAGCCAACCCCAGGTGCCCCTCTATGGCTACACCTTC.

This clone has only a few counts. The chain is built from TRBV23-1 and TRBJ1-1; D is unresolved. TRBV23-1 is an open reading frame whose function is uncertain. Trimming left V 7 bases short and J 7 bases short, with 22 bases between. The CDR3 consists of 15 residues. CDR3 nucleotide sequence: TGCGCCAGCAAATTCCCCTTGCGACCAGACTTTGAAGCTTTCTTT. Amino acids: CASKFPLRPDFEAFF.

There are a few counts of this clone. This rearrangement joins TRBV28 to TRBJ2-5; 11 bases line up with TRBD1. CDR3 length: 16 amino acids. Germline loops: CDR1 MDHEN, CDR2 SYDVKM. Trimming removed 5 bases from V and 5 bases from J; junction bases left unmatched: 10. CDR3: CASSGTGGGRRETQYF. The CDR3, as DNA: TGTGCCAGCAGTGGGACAGGGGGGGGGCGTAGGGAGACCCAGTACTTC.

This chain links TRBV20-1 with TRBJ2-7; D ambiguous. Trimming removed 1 base at V and 1 base at J, with 2 bases between. The CDR3 sequence is 11 residues long. From germline, CDR1 is DFQATT and CDR2 SNEGSKA (reference sequence). CDR3 DNA: TGCAGTGCTAGAGCTTCCTACGAGCAGTACTTC. Its protein is CSARASYEQYF.

This clone was found a few times. V usage is TRBV5-4 and J usage is TRBJ2-3; TRBD2 might be the D (6 bases). CDR3 size: 14 residues. Trimming left V 0 bases short and J 11 bases short, with 16 bases between. CDR1 SGHNT and CDR2 YYREEE come from the germline V gene (reference sequence). The CDR3 reads CASSLEGGTPRQYF. The CDR3 region has the DNA TGTGCCAGCAGCTTGGAGGGCGGGACCCCCCGGCAGTATTTT.

The chain joins TRBV2 to TRBJ2-7; D gene unclear. Germline values: CDR1 SNHLY, CDR2 FYNNEI. The CDR3 covers 14 residues. V lost 3 bases to trimming and J lost 5 bases, with 14 bases between them. CDR3 residues: CASSELRAQDEQYF. The CDR3, as DNA: TGTGCCAGCAGTGAGTTGCGAGCTCAGGACGAGCAGTACTTC.

V and J are TRBV2 and TRBJ2-7, with 11 bases fitting TRBD2. Trimming removed 6 bases from V and 0 bases from J; junction bases left unmatched: 7. CDR3 size: 16 residues. The germline gives CDR1 SNHLY, CDR2 FYNNEI. CDR3 loop: CASSGGLADSSYEQYF. In DNA form, the CDR3 reads TGTGCCAGCAGCGGGGGACTAGCGGACAGCTCCTACGAGCAGTACTTC.

In this sample, this clone turned up a few times. The chain combines TRBV29-1 with TRBJ2-1; tentatively, D is TRBD2 (5 bases). This CDR3 has 12 residues. V was clipped by 3 bases and J by 7 bases, with 10 bases between them. Germline CDR1 and CDR2: SQVTM and ANQGSEA. The CDR3 here is CSVERGRNEQFF. CDR3 nucleotides: TGCAGCGTTGAGAGAGGGCGGAATGAGCAGTTCTTC.

There are a few counts of this clone. V usage is TRBV5-1 and J usage is TRBJ1-1; D is possibly TRBD1 (6 bases). V lost 4 bases and J 0 bases, leaving 16 bases between the germline ends. Germline CDR1 and CDR2: SGHRS and YFSETQ. The CDR3 is 16 amino acids. The CDR3 spells CASSVSQGSVNTEAFF. In DNA, the CDR3 is TGCGCCAGCAGCGTCAGCCAGGGGTCGGTGAACACTGAAGCTTTCTTT.

This clone has only a few counts. V usage is TRBV6-1 and J usage is TRBJ1-1; D possibly corresponds to TRBD1 (5 bases). Trimming pared 7 bases from V and 0 bases from J, leaving 12 bases between. CDR1 and CDR2 (germline): MNHNS, SASEGT. The CDR3 extends over 14 amino acids. CDR3: CASTKGSMNTEAFF. Written as DNA, the CDR3 is TGTGCCAGCACAAAGGGGTCTATGAACACTGAAGCTTTCTTT.

This clone showed up just a few times. This chain links TRBV7-9 with TRBJ2-7, with D possibly TRBD1 on 6 matching bases. CDR1 and CDR2 from the germline V gene are SEHNR and FQNEAQ (reference sequence). V was clipped by 2 bases and J by 6 bases, with 8 bases between them. The CDR3 loop spans 12 amino acids. The CDR3 is CASSLWDTEQYF. The CDR3 DNA is TGTGCCAGCAGCTTATGGGACACCGAGCAGTACTTC.

The V gene is TRBV2, the J gene TRBJ1-2; 8 positions match TRBD1. V trimming: 7 bases; J trimming: 8 bases; junction bases outside the gene matches: 6. The CDR3 contains 12 residues. Germline values: CDR1 SNHLY, CDR2 FYNNEI. CDR3 in amino acids: CASKQGEEGYTF. CDR3 in DNA: TGTGCCAGCAAACAGGGGGAGGAGGGCTACACCTTC.

Only a few counts were recorded for this clone. The J gene is TRBJ2-7, the V gene TRBV18, with D possibly matching TRBD2 (5 bases). Germline V gene sequence: CDR1 KGHSH, CDR2 LQKENI. The V end was cut by 3 bases, the J end by 2 bases, with 14 bases between. This CDR3 has 15 residues. The CDR3 nucleotides read TGTGCCAGCTCACCGGCGAGCGGTGCTCCCTACGAGCAGTACTTC. This translates into CASSPASGAPYEQYF.

This chain connects TRBV29-1 to TRBJ2-7; 9 nucleotides agree with TRBD1. Germline V gives CDR1 SQVTM, CDR2 ANQGSEA. This CDR3 region has 14 residues. Trimming removed 6 bases from V and 1 base from J; junction bases left unmatched: 7. The CDR3 spells CSVLRDRESYEQYF. Written as DNA, the CDR3 is TGCAGCGTACTCCGGGACAGGGAGTCCTACGAGCAGTACTTC.

This clone was seen only a few times. This chain uses TRBV5-4 with TRBJ2-5; TRBD2 agrees at 8 bases. CDR1 is SGHNT and CDR2 is YYREEE in the germline V gene (reference sequence). This CDR3 has 14 residues. V gave up 4 bases and J gave up 4 bases; unmatched junction bases: 6. The CDR3, as DNA: TGTGCCAGCAGCCTATCTAGCGGGTTAGAGACCCAGTACTTC. Translating it yields CASSLSSGLETQYF.

This clone was seen more than once but under ten times. This chain connects TRBV19 to TRBJ1-1, with D unresolved. CDR1 and CDR2 (germline): LNHDA, SQIVND (reference sequence). The CDR3 extends over 15 amino acids. V lost 5 bases, J lost 2 bases, and 15 bases lay in between. The CDR3: CASSFFPGPNTEAFF. The CDR3 DNA reads TGTGCCAGTAGTTTCTTCCCGGGTCCAAACACTGAAGCTTTCTTT.

This clone occurred a few times. This chain uses TRBV7-2 with TRBJ2-1; TRBD2 is a possible D gene (6 bases). Trimming removed 7 bases from V and 0 bases from J, with 13 bases in between. The CDR3 runs 15 residues. The germline V gene has CDR1 SGHTA and CDR2 FQGNSA. The CDR3 DNA sequence: TGTGCCAGCACCATAGCGGTTAGCTCCTACAATGAGCAGTTCTTC. It codes for CASTIAVSSYNEQFF.

V gene TRBV6-5 combines with J gene TRBJ2-1; TRBD2 agrees at 10 bases. CDR1 and CDR2 from the germline V gene are MNHEY and SVGAGI. Trimming removed 7 bases from V and 3 bases from J; junction bases left unmatched: 3. The CDR3 runs to 14 residues. CDR3 loop: CASKRTSGYNEQFF. The CDR3, as DNA: TGTGCCAGCAAACGGACTAGCGGCTACAATGAGCAGTTCTTC.

The chain employs TRBV4-2 and TRBJ1-2, with a weak D call TRBD1 (6 bases). The V and J ends lost 3 bases and 2 bases respectively, with 13 bases between them. The CDR3 runs to 15 residues. The germline CDR1 and CDR2 sequences are LGHNA and YNFKEQ. The DNA for the CDR3 is TGTGCCAGCAGCCACGAGAGGACAGACAACTATGGCTACACCTTC. Translation: CASSHERTDNYGYTF.